This T cell receptor beta chain was found in a study of glioma-infiltrating T cells. Study summary: Before surgery, glioma patients received dexamethasone for at most six days. Study-wide results and caveats: Signature shared blood CDR3 motifs were enriched in low-divergence and depleted in high-divergence patients. Only very few CDR3 sequences appeared in both tissue and blood.

About this clonotype itself: Its target is not known.

Amplification of TCR alpha and beta CDR3 regions from RNA used iRepertoire nested multiplex PCR. TCRdb ran MiXCR on the multiplex PCR reads and lists one entry per CDR3 protein. Of a few hundred thousand distinct CDR3 sequences in the sample, 41% were seen once. This CDR3 region has 15 residues. The V end lost 0 bases, the J end lost 4 bases, and 12 bases lay between the germline ends. From germline, CDR1 is MGHRA and CDR2 YSYEKL. Sequencing input: glioma tissue, nonneoplastic brain tissue, or PBMCs (not recorded which). The chain recombines TRBV4-1 with TRBJ1-2, with D possibly being TRBD1 (6 bases). This receptor was obtained from a human donor with low-grade glioma or glioblastoma, undergoing nonglioma brain surgery, or in good health (not recorded which). CDR3 nucleotides: TGCGCCAGCAGCCAAGAGCTCCAGGGGTCCTATGGCTACACCTTC. Protein product: CASSQELQGSYGYTF.